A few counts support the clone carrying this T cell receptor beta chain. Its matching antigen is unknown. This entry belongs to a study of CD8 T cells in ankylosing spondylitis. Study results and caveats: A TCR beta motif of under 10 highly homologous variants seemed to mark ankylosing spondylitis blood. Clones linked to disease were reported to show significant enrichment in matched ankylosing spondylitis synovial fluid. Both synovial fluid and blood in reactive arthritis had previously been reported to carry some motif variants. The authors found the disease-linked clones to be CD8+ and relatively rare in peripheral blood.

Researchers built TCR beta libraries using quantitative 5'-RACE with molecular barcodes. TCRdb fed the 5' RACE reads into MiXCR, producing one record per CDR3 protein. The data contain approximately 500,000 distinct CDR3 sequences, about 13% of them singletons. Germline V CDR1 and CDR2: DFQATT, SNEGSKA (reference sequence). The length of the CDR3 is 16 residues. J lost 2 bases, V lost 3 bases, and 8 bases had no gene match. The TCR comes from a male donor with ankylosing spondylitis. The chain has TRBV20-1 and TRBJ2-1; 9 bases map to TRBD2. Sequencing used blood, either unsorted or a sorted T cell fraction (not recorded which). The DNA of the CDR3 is TGCAGTGCTAGGACGGCTAGCGGGAATACCTACAATGAGCAGTTCTTC. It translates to CSARTASGNTYNEQFF.